This T cell receptor beta chain is drawn from a study of shared clonotypes between healthy human individuals. Study at large: CD8 memory received one plate per donor, CD8 naive two, CD4 memory three and CD4 naive three.

This CDR3 is built from 13 residues. V was trimmed by 7 bases and J by 1 base, leaving 8 bases between them. Germline CDR1 LGHNT, CDR2 FRNRAP. Using immunoSEQ multiplex PCR, the repertoire was profiled, and TCRdb retains in-frame clones only, with some absent. Of approximately 1.5 million clones listed, roughly 98% are singletons. The material sequenced was naive CD4+ T cells sorted from blood. Indicated subset: CD45RA+ positively selected. The chain carries TRBV12-5 and TRBJ1-5; no reliable D call. The receptor was isolated from a man under 40 in good health. CDR3 loop: CASARESNQPQHF. CDR3 coding DNA: TGTGCTAGTGCCCGGGAGAGCAATCAGCCCCAGCATTTT.